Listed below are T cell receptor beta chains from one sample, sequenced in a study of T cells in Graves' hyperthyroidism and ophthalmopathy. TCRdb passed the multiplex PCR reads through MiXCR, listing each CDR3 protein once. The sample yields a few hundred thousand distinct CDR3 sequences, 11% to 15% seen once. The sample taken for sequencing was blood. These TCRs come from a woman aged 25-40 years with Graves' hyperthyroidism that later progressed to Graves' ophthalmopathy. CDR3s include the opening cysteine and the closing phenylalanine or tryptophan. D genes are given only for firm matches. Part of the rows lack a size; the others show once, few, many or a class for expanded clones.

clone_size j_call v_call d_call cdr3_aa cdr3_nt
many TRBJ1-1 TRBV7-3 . CASSPTAQNTEAFF TGTGCCAGCAGCCCGACGGCACAGAACACTGAAGCTTTCTTT
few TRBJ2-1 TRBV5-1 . CASSLAWRSSGNEQFF TGCGCCAGCAGCTTGGCTTGGCGGAGCTCGGGGAATGAGCAGTTCTTC
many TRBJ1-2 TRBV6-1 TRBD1 CASTPGTDDGYTF TGTGCCAGCACTCCCGGGACAGATGATGGCTACACCTTC
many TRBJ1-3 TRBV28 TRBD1 CASSFQGARGNTIYF TGTGCCAGCAGTTTCCAGGGGGCACGTGGAAACACCATATATTTT
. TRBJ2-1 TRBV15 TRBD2 CATSRVLAGGGGEQFF TGTGCCACCAGCAGAGTTTTAGCGGGAGGGGGTGGTGAGCAGTTCTTC
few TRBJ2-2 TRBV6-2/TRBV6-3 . CASLKDRSPGLTGELFF TGTGCCAGCCTTAAAGACCGTAGCCCGGGATTGACCGGGGAGCTGTTTTTT
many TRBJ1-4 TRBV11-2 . CASSLVLGRGLFF TGTGCCAGCAGCTTAGTCCTGGGACGAGGACTGTTTTTT
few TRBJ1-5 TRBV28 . CASRLSNQPQHF TGTGCCAGCAGGCTTAGCAATCAGCCCCAGCATTTT
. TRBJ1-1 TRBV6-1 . CASRLGGHSTEAFF TGTGCCAGCAGGCTCGGGGGACACAGCACTGAAGCTTTCTTT
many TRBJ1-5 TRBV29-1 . CSVEENLNQPQHF TGCAGCGTTGAAGAGAACCTGAATCAGCCCCAGCATTTT
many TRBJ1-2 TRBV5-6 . CASSLERNSRYGYTF TGTGCCAGCAGCTTGGAAAGAAACAGCCGATATGGCTACACCTTC
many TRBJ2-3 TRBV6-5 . CASSYGTMLSTDTQYF TGTGCCAGCAGTTACGGGACAATGCTTAGCACAGATACGCAGTATTTT
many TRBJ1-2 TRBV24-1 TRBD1 CATSEGWDRETGGYTF TGTGCCACCAGTGAGGGATGGGACAGGGAGACGGGTGGCTACACCTTC
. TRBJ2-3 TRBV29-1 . CSTSGALGDTQYF TGCAGCACCTCCGGGGCCCTTGGAGATACGCAGTATTTT
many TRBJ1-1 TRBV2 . CASSDPRTRTAFNEAFF TGTGCCAGCAGTGATCCCCGAACGAGGACCGCGTTCAATGAAGCTTTCTTT
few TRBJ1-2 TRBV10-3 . CAITGGDYGYTF TGTGCCATCACTGGAGGGGACTATGGCTACACCTTC
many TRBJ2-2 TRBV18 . CASSPERFSANTGELFF TGTGCCAGCTCACCTGAACGTTTTTCCGCGAACACCGGGGAGCTGTTTTTT
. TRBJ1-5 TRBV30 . CAWSVGDQPQHF TGTGCCTGGAGTGTAGGGGATCAGCCCCAGCATTTT
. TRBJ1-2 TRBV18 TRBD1 CASSPGQIDYGYTF TGTGCCAGCTCACCGGGACAGATCGACTATGGCTACACCTTC
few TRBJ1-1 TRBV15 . CATSRVSEFTEAFF TGTGCCACCAGCAGAGTTTCGGAGTTCACTGAAGCTTTCTTT
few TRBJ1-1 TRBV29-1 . CSVHGAVNTEAFF TGCAGCGTCCACGGGGCGGTGAACACTGAAGCTTTCTTT
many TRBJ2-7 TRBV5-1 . CASREGEEGYEQYF TGCGCCAGCAGAGAAGGGGAAGAGGGCTACGAGCAGTACTTC
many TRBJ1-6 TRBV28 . CASRSTDPRGAPLHF TGTGCCAGCAGATCTACGGACCCCCGGGGGGCACCCCTCCACTTT
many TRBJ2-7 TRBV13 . CASSPGDLAEQYF TGTGCCAGCAGCCCGGGGGACCTCGCCGAGCAGTACTTC
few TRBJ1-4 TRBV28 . CASTGALEKLFF TGTGCCAGCACAGGGGCCTTGGAAAAACTGTTTTTT
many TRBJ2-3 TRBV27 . CATTPGPYLETQYF TGTGCCACGACTCCGGGACCATATCTCGAGACGCAGTATTTT
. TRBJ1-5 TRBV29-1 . CSAVAGKDQPQHF TGCAGCGCCGTGGCGGGGAAAGATCAGCCCCAGCATTTT
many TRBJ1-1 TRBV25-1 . CASSENRATEAFF TGTGCCAGCAGTGAGAACAGGGCCACTGAAGCTTTCTTT
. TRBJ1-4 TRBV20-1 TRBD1 CSTLRGGQGERLFF TGCAGTACCCTACGGGGAGGACAGGGCGAAAGACTGTTTTTT
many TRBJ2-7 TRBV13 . CASSSDLLVSAGGGRGEQYF TGTGCCAGCAGCTCGGACCTACTAGTGTCGGCTGGCGGGGGCCGGGGAGAGCAGTACTTC
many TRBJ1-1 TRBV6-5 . CASSYGQGLTEAFF TGTGCCAGCAGTTACGGTCAGGGACTCACTGAAGCTTTCTTT
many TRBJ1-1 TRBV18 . CASSGLMEANTEAFF TGTGCCAGCTCGGGTCTGATGGAGGCGAACACTGAAGCTTTCTTT
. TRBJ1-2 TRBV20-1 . CSARGGEVYGYTF TGCAGTGCTAGAGGGGGGGAGGTCTATGGCTACACCTTC
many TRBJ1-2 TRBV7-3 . CASSFNAYGYTF TGTGCCAGCAGCTTCAACGCTTATGGCTACACCTTC
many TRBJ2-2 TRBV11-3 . CASSLRNGELFF TGTGCCAGCAGCTTACGGAACGGGGAGCTGTTTTTT
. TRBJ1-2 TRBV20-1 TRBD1 CSARDQGASYGYTF TGCAGTGCTAGAGACCAGGGGGCGAGCTATGGCTACACCTTC
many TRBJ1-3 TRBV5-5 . CASSLNAGAGNTIYF TGTGCCAGCAGCTTGAATGCAGGAGCCGGAAACACCATATATTTT
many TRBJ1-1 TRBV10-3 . CAASPTGTNTEAFF TGTGCCGCCTCTCCGACCGGAACGAACACTGAAGCTTTCTTT
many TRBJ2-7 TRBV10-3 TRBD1 CAINGQGDEQYF TGTGCCATCAACGGACAGGGAGACGAGCAGTACTTC
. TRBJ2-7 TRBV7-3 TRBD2 CASSSTPASGRGSYEQYF TGTGCCAGCAGCTCTACCCCGGCTAGCGGGAGGGGGTCCTACGAGCAGTACTTC
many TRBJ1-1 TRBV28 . CASSWGGVGENTEAFF TGTGCCAGCAGCTGGGGTGGGGTAGGAGAGAACACTGAAGCTTTCTTT
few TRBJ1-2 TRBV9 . CASGVGLGANYGYTF TGTGCCAGCGGTGTCGGGCTGGGCGCTAACTATGGCTACACCTTC
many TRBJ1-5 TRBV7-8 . CASSLVRTGDQPQHF TGTGCCAGCAGCTTAGTCAGGACGGGTGATCAGCCCCAGCATTTT